The clone carrying this T cell receptor (beta chain) was counted only a few times. The same CDR3 arises from other DNA sequences in this sample as well. Some clones are missing from TCRdb's copy, which holds only in-frame ones; the method was immunoSEQ multiplex PCR. The sample yields more than 250,000 clones, just under 90% seen once. These data originate in a study of blood T cell repertoires in COVID-19. Germline-derived CDR1 and CDR2 are SGHRS and YFSETQ. V was shortened by 0 bases and J by 5 bases, with 9 bases between the two germline ends. The CDR3 has 14 residues. The chain recombines TRBV5-1 with TRBJ1-5; D perhaps matches TRBD1 (6 bases). The sequence came from a woman aged 50 to 65 with COVID-19, enrolled during active disease. Source material: peripheral blood. CDR3 amino acids: CASSLGGGDQPQHF. The CDR3 coding sequence is TGCGCCAGCAGCTTGGGAGGGGGGGATCAGCCCCAGCATTTT.